This entry describes one T cell receptor beta chain. The J segment lost 4 bases and the V segment lost 6 bases, leaving 4 bases of the junction unmatched. The CDR3 totals 14 residues. Germline V gives CDR1 SGHDN, CDR2 FVKESK. This specimen belongs to a study of blood T cell repertoires in COVID-19. TCRdb's table, derived via immunoSEQ multiplex PCR, lists solely in-frame clones and lacks some. The repertoire holds 380,000 or so clones, with around 87% as singletons. The gene calls are TRBV14 and TRBJ1-3; 9 nucleotides line up with TRBD1. The clonotype was recovered from a man between 25 and 39 years old who had recovered from COVID-19. The sequenced sample consisted of PBMCs or T cells enriched from blood (not recorded which). CDR3: CASRLQGAGNTIYF. CDR3 DNA sequence: TGTGCCAGCAGATTACAGGGGGCCGGAAACACCATATATTTT.